One sample yielded the 32 T cell receptor beta chains listed below, sequenced in a study of untreated major depressive disorder. The table came from immunoSEQ multiplex PCR; TCRdb's copy has only in-frame clones and leaves some out. The sample records some 21,000 clones, 87% being singletons. The sample taken for sequencing was CD4+ T cells from PBMCs. These receptors all come from a woman younger than 45 in good health.

The chain links TRBV2 to TRBJ2-1, with D perhaps matching TRBD2 (6 bases). Trimming left V 10 bases short and J 9 bases short, with 22 bases between. Germline CDR1 SNHLY, CDR2 FYNNEI. CDR3 length: 14 residues. CDR3: CANPRDSSLGEQFF. The CDR3 DNA follows: TGTGCCAACCCCCGGGACTCTAGCCTAGGTGAGCAGTTCTTC.

The chain joins TRBV5-4 to TRBJ2-4, with 10 bases aligning to TRBD1. CDR3 length: 16 residues. The V gene's germline CDR1 is SGHNT and CDR2 YYREEE (reference sequence). V trimming: 6 bases; J trimming: 8 bases; junction bases outside the gene matches: 14. As DNA, the CDR3 is TGTGCCAGCACTCCGGGACAGGGGCTAGCCACGGACATTCAGTACTTC. Its protein product is CASTPGQGLATDIQYF.

V and J are TRBV7-8 and TRBJ2-3; 8 nucleotides match TRBD2. Trimming at V came to 5 bases and at J to 5 bases, leaving 12 bases not matched to a gene. The CDR3 length is 16 residues. Germline V gene sequence: CDR1 SGHVS, CDR2 FQNEAQ. The CDR3 DNA reads as TGTGCCAGCAGCCCCCGGGGTAGCGGGGTGGAAGATACGCAGTATTTT. Its protein product is CASSPRGSGVEDTQYF.

The chain carries TRBV7-2 and TRBJ2-7, with a weak D call TRBD2 (6 bases). From germline, CDR1 is SGHTA and CDR2 FQGNSA. Between the trimmed V and J ends, which lost 3 bases and 4 bases, there was a span of 16 bases. This CDR3 comprises 15 residues. CDR3 amino acids: CASSLTSGGRYEQYF. The CDR3 DNA follows: TGTGCCAGCAGCTTGACTTCTGGGGGGAGGTACGAGCAGTACTTC.

The chain is built from TRBV7-8 and TRBJ2-5; the D gene is possibly TRBD2 (6 bases). Germline assignment: CDR1 SGHVS and CDR2 FQNEAQ. The CDR3 is made up of 13 amino acids. The V and J ends lost 5 bases and 3 bases respectively, with 10 bases between them. CDR3 DNA: TGTGCCAGCAGCCGCTGGGGGGAAGAGACCCAGTACTTC. It codes for CASSRWGEETQYF.

The chain recombines TRBV11-2 with TRBJ1-2; unclear D gene. The germline gives CDR1 SGHAT, CDR2 FQNNGV. The CDR3 has 11 residues. V was clipped by 6 bases and J by 2 bases, with 4 bases between them. The DNA of the CDR3 is TGTGCCAGCAGTTTCAACTATGGCTACACCTTC. This codes for CASSFNYGYTF.

The chain couples TRBV27 to TRBJ1-5; no definite D call. Germline-derived CDR1 and CDR2 are MNHEY and SMNVEV (reference sequence). This CDR3 comprises 15 residues. The V gene lost 6 bases and the J gene lost 1 base, with 13 bases spanning the gap. Here the CDR3 DNA reads TGTGCCAGCAGCGTAGGGCAGATAAGCAATCAGCCCCAGCATTTT. Amino acid sequence: CASSVGQISNQPQHF.

This clone was found once. The chain employs TRBV10-1 and TRBJ2-7; D assignment may be TRBD1 or TRBD2 (6 bases each). Germline-derived CDR1 and CDR2 are WNHNN and SYGVQD (reference sequence). The CDR3 spans 17 residues. Deletions cut 11 bases from V and 0 bases from J, with 26 bases between. CDR3 nucleotide sequence: TGCGCCCGGGGTCCCAGCCACTACTCGGGGGCCTCCTACGAGCAGTACTTC. This encodes CARGPSHYSGASYEQYF.

The rearrangement uses TRBV21-1 and TRBJ2-7; the table gives TRBD2 as D, unverified against the DNA. TRBV21-1 is annotated as a pseudogene. The CDR3 has 12 residues. Here the CDR3 reads CASSPLLDEQYF. DNA of the CDR3: TGTGCCAGCAGCCCTCTATTAGACGAGCAGTACTTC.

The chain carries TRBV9 and TRBJ1-6; 7 bases align to TRBD1. The CDR3 consists of 13 residues. Trimming removed 2 bases from V and 9 bases from J; junction bases left unmatched: 2. Germline-derived CDR1 and CDR2 are SGDLS and YYNGEE. The CDR3 DNA is TGTGCCAGCAGCGTGACAGGGCCTTCACCCCTCCACTTT. Residues: CASSVTGPSPLHF. The variable domain in full, with the rest retrieved from reference TRBV9 and TRBJ1-6, is DSGVTQTPKHLITATGQRVTLRCSPRSGDLSVYWYQQSLDQGLQFLIQYYNGEERAKGNILERFSAQQFPDLHSELNLSSLELGDSALYFCASSVTGPSPLHFGNGTRLTVT.

The gene calls are TRBV6-5 and TRBJ2-2; D is undetermined. V gave up 6 bases and J gave up 4 bases, with 9 bases separating them. Germline V CDR1 and CDR2: MNHEY, SVGAGI. The length of the CDR3 is 13 residues. The CDR3 bases are TGTGCCAGCAGGGCTTCTAGCACCGGGGAGCTGTTTTTT. This codes for CASRASSTGELFF.

The chain recombines TRBV6-5 with TRBJ2-2; 10 bases agree with TRBD1. V shed 6 bases and J 0 bases; nucleotides not matched to a gene: 1. CDR1 is MNHEY and CDR2 is SVGAGI in the germline V gene. The CDR3 is 15 residues long. Written as DNA, the CDR3 is TGTGCCAGCAGCGGACAGGGGGCGAACACCGGGGAGCTGTTTTTT. Encoded protein: CASSGQGANTGELFF.

V is TRBV12-5 and J is TRBJ2-3, with D possibly matching TRBD2 (6 bases). The CDR3 totals 13 residues. Germline CDR1 reads LGHNT; CDR2 reads FRNRAP. The V gene lost 3 bases and the J gene lost 3 bases, with 7 bases spanning the gap. The CDR3 DNA follows: TGTGCTAGTGGTTTAGGGAGGACAGATACGCAGTATTTT. Translating it yields CASGLGRTDTQYF.

The chain combines TRBV28 with TRBJ1-2; 12 bases map to TRBD1. The CDR3 is 16 residues long. Unmatched junction bases numbered 12, after V lost 10 bases and J lost 3 bases. Germline CDR1 and CDR2: MDHEN and SYDVKM. In nucleotides, the CDR3 is TGTGCCACCGGGACAGGGGGCATTATCTTCGACTATGGCTACACCTTC. Its translation is CATGTGGIIFDYGYTF.

DNA of the CDR3: TGCAGCGCCTCTGGTCGGCGGGGGGACACTGAAGCTTTCTTT. Translated, it gives CSASGRRGDTEAFF. The chain uses TRBV29-1 and TRBJ1-1, with D possibly matching TRBD1 (5 bases). This CDR3 is 14 amino acids long. Germline V lookup: CDR1 SQVTM, CDR2 ANQGSEA. The ends were cut back, 7 bases at V and 3 bases at J, with 18 bases in the middle. The complete variable domain, with remaining parts taken from reference TRBV29-1 and TRBJ1-1, reads SAVISQKPSRDICQRGTSLTIQCQVDSQVTMMFWYRQQPGQSLTLIATANQGSEATYESGFVIDKFPISRPNLTFSTLTVSNMSPEDSSIYLCSASGRRGDTEAFFGQGTRLTVV.

This sequence joins TRBV5-6 and TRBJ2-3; 7 bases line up with TRBD2. The V gene's germline CDR1 is SGHDT and CDR2 YYEEEE. The CDR3 length is 13 residues. With 9 bases clipped from V and 6 bases from J, the junction kept 10 bases outside the gene matches. The CDR3 loop is CATWWWGGDTQYF. CDR3 bases: TGTGCCACCTGGTGGTGGGGAGGGGATACGCAGTATTTT.

The chain employs TRBV6-6 and TRBJ1-2, with TRBD1 matching over 7 bases. The trim removed 10 bases at V and 4 bases at J, leaving 18 bases unmatched. The CDR3 covers 16 residues. The germline V gene encodes CDR1 MNHNY and CDR2 SVGAGI (reference sequence). In DNA, the CDR3 is TGTGCCATCATGGGGGGGACAGCCTATTTTACCTATGGCTACACCTTC. Translating gives CAIMGGTAYFTYGYTF.

The chain carries TRBV2 and TRBJ1-1; a possible D gene is TRBD1 (5 bases). Germline CDR1 reads SNHLY; CDR2 reads FYNNEI. There are 14 residues in the CDR3. V was clipped by 6 bases and J by 0 bases, with 11 bases between them. The CDR3 loop is CASRIDSLNTEAFF. In DNA, the CDR3 is TGTGCCAGCAGGATCGACAGCCTGAACACTGAAGCTTTCTTT.

V is TRBV28 and J is TRBJ2-5, with D possibly called TRBD1 or TRBD2 (5 bases each). V was trimmed by 6 bases and J by 2 bases, leaving 13 bases between them. Germline CDR1 MDHEN, CDR2 SYDVKM. This CDR3 is 14 amino acids long. CDR3 loop: CASSEVGVQETQYF. CDR3 nucleotides: TGTGCCAGCAGCGAGGTGGGGGTTCAAGAGACCCAGTACTTC.

In this sample, this clone turned up a few times. This chain connects TRBV19 to TRBJ2-1; possibly TRBD2 for D (6 bases). From germline, CDR1 is LNHDA and CDR2 SQIVND (reference sequence). Trimming took off 4 bases at V and 10 bases at J, with 17 bases between the two ends. This CDR3 comprises 14 residues. The CDR3 region is CASSTGRAGREQFF. Written as DNA, the CDR3 is TGTGCCAGTAGTACGGGTCGAGCAGGGAGGGAGCAGTTCTTC.

The chain carries TRBV7-2 and TRBJ1-5; D remains unclear. From germline, CDR1 is SGHTA and CDR2 FQGNSA. Between the trimmed V and J ends, which lost 5 bases and 1 base, there was a span of 6 bases. CDR3 size: 13 residues. This chain's CDR3 is CASSRESNQPQHF. CDR3 in DNA: TGTGCCAGCAGCCGCGAAAGCAATCAGCCCCAGCATTTT.

The CDR3 spells CASGAGVNTEAFF. CDR3 in DNA: TGTGCCAGCGGGGCCGGAGTGAACACTGAAGCTTTCTTT. V usage is TRBV5-4 and J usage is TRBJ1-1; TRBD1 might be the D (5 bases). CDR3 size: 13 residues. CDR1 and CDR2 from the germline V gene are SGHNT and YYREEE (reference sequence). V gave up 7 bases and J gave up 0 bases, with 10 bases separating them.

The chain is built from TRBV5-4 and TRBJ2-2; D is uncertain. Trimming took 0 bases from V and 1 from J, leaving 10 bases between them. The CDR3 is 16 residues long. The V gene's germline CDR1 is SGHNT and CDR2 YYREEE (reference sequence). CDR3 sequence: CASSLVRQRNTGELFF. The CDR3 DNA follows: TGTGCCAGCAGCTTGGTCCGGCAGCGGAACACCGGGGAGCTGTTTTTT.

The rearrangement joins TRBV2 to TRBJ1-1, with D maybe TRBD1 (6 bases). Deletions cut 6 bases from V and 4 bases from J, with 12 bases between. This CDR3 contains 13 residues. CDR1 is SNHLY, CDR2 FYNNEI, per germline. CDR3 residues: CASRSGALTEAFF. The CDR3 nucleotides read TGTGCCAGCAGGTCGGGGGCGCTCACTGAAGCTTTCTTT.

V gene TRBV11-2 combines with J gene TRBJ1-3; D might be TRBD1 (6 bases). Trimming cost V 5 bases and J 4 bases, with 12 bases left between them. There are 14 residues in the CDR3. The germline V gene encodes CDR1 SGHAT and CDR2 FQNNGV. CDR3 residues: CASSRGGSGNTIYF. CDR3 nucleotide sequence: TGTGCCAGCAGCCGAGGGGGTTCCGGAAACACCATATATTTT.

This clone was seen just once. The junction and the germline gene differ at one end; a read error may be behind it. This chain uses TRBV7-7 with TRBJ2-7; the D gene is possibly TRBD2 (5 bases). Per the germline V gene, CDR1 is SSHAT and CDR2 is FNYEAQ (reference sequence). The CDR3 has 13 amino acids. The CDR3 nucleotides read TGTGCTAGCAGCTTAGCAAGCGGTGACGAGCAGTACTTC. Encoded protein: CASSLASGDEQYF.

This chain uses TRBV28 with TRBJ1-2; no definite D call. Germline values: CDR1 MDHEN, CDR2 SYDVKM. The CDR3 consists of 12 residues. V gave up 2 bases and J gave up 5 bases, with 6 bases separating them. In nucleotides, the CDR3 is TGTGCCAGCAGTTTACAACGGTATGGCTACACCTTC. Protein product: CASSLQRYGYTF.

The DNA for the CDR3 is TGCGCCAGCAGCTTGGAGGGCGGGACGAATGTCTACGAGCAGTACTTC. It translates to CASSLEGGTNVYEQYF. The J gene is TRBJ2-7, the V gene TRBV5-1, with D perhaps matching TRBD2 (6 bases). The CDR3 is 16 amino acids. The germline V gene has CDR1 SGHRS and CDR2 YFSETQ. Trimming left V 0 bases short and J 3 bases short, with 16 bases between.

J is TRBJ1-6 and V is TRBV5-3; TRBD1 is a possible D gene (6 bases). TRBV5-3 is an ORF; its function is uncertain. The CDR3 has 13 amino acids. V was cut by 3 bases and J by 7 bases, with 8 bases left in between. The CDR3 region has the DNA TGTGCCAGAAGCTACACAGGGAATTCACCCCTCCACTTT. It yields the protein CARSYTGNSPLHF.

The genes are TRBV5-4 and TRBJ2-7; either TRBD1 or TRBD2 may supply D (6 bases each). Germline V CDR1 and CDR2: SGHNT, YYREEE (reference sequence). The V end was cut by 1 base, the J end by 0 bases, with 14 bases between. The CDR3 contains 16 residues. The CDR3 nucleotides are TGTGCCAGCAGCTTGATCCGAGGGGGACTCTCCTACGAGCAGTACTTC. This encodes CASSLIRGGLSYEQYF.

The J gene is TRBJ2-7, the V gene TRBV28; no clear D gene. The CDR3 is made up of 11 amino acids. Germline V CDR1 and CDR2: MDHEN, SYDVKM. V dropped 3 bases and J dropped 4 bases, with 4 bases sitting between them. The DNA of the CDR3 is TGTGCCAGCAGTTTTCAATACGAGCAGTACTTC. Protein product: CASSFQYEQYF. Combining the CDR3 with reference TRBV28 and TRBJ2-7 gives the whole variable domain DVKVTQSSRYLVKRTGEKVFLECVQDMDHENMFWYRQDPGLGLRLIYFSYDVKMKEKGDIPEGYSVSREKKERFSLILESASTNQTSMYLCASSFQYEQYFGPGTRLTVT.

The chain uses TRBV5-1 and TRBJ2-5; a possible D gene is TRBD1 (5 bases). Germline V CDR1 and CDR2: SGHRS, YFSETQ. CDR3 length: 14 residues. V was trimmed by 3 bases and J by 4 bases, leaving 13 bases between them. As DNA, the CDR3 is TGCGCCAGCAGCTACAGGCTTCGGTCAGAGACCCAGTACTTC. As protein: CASSYRLRSETQYF.